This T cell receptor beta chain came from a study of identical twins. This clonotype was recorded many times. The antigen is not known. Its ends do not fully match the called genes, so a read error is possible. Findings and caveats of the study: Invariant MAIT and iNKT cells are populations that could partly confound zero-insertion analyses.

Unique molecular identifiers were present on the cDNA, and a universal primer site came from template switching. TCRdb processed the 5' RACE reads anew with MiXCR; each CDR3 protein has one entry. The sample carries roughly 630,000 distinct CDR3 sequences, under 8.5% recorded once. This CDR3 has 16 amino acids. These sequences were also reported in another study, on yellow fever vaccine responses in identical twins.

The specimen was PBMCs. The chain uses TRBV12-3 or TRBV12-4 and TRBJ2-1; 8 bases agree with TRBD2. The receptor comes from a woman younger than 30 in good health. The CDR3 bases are TGTGCCAGCAGCTTAGGAGTTAGCGGGGTTTTAAATGAGCAGTTCTTC. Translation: CASSLGVSGVLNEQFF.